This TCR beta chain was sequenced during a study of blood T cell repertoires in COVID-19. On the study more broadly: The study drew acute and convalescent COVID-19 samples from the United States, Italy and Spain. Sample material is recorded as cDNA or gDNA derived from T cells, B-cell-depleted T cells, or PBMCs.

Under the authors' procedure: Amplification with reference gene primers provided the estimates of nucleated cell counts. Method: immunoSEQ multiplex PCR; TCRdb's copy keeps in-frame clones and lacks some. The V and J calls and clone size were taken over from that table, and D and trimming were inferred from the DNA. The sample lists 300,000 to 350,000 clones; around 82% were seen once. The germline V gene encodes CDR1 SGHVS and CDR2 FNYEAQ. The CDR3 is 16 amino acids. V lost 5 bases and J lost 0, with 14 bases in between. What was sequenced was peripheral blood. The receptor comes from a man younger than 40 with active or convalescent COVID-19. V is TRBV7-6 and J is TRBJ1-3; D not resolved. The CDR3 DNA sequence: TGTGCCAGCAGCCCCCGGGTCGACCCCTCTGGAAACACCATATATTTT. Protein: CASSPRVDPSGNTIYF.